Below, 14 T cell receptor beta chains from the same sample are listed, as sequenced in a study of CD8+ T cells in alopecia areata. Reverse transcribed after extraction, RNA yielded cDNA as the sequencing template. The table came from immunoSEQ multiplex PCR; TCRdb's copy has only in-frame clones and leaves some out. The data contain under 65,000 clones, around 44% of them singletons. Sequenced: NKG2D-low CD8+ T cells sorted from blood. These receptors all stem from a human donor with alopecia areata.

This chain joins TRBV6-5 and TRBJ2-3; 11 bases align to TRBD1. CDR1 and CDR2 from the germline V gene are MNHEY and SVGAGI. The CDR3 has 15 amino acids. Trimming at V came to 7 bases and at J to 4 bases, leaving 7 bases not matched to a gene. CDR3 loop: CASKSWTGGADTQYF. The CDR3 DNA sequence: TGTGCCAGCAAGTCCTGGACAGGGGGCGCAGATACGCAGTATTTT.

This clone was counted between two and nine times. V gene TRBV7-9 combines with J gene TRBJ1-4; no definite D call. CDR3 size: 12 residues. CDR1 and CDR2 from the germline V gene are SEHNR and FQNEAQ (reference sequence). The V end was cut by 5 bases, the J end by 7 bases, with 8 bases between. The CDR3 DNA is TGTGCCAGCAGCCCGGGAAGTGAAAAACTGTTTTTT. Translating it yields CASSPGSEKLFF. The full variable domain, rest sourced from reference TRBV7-9 and TRBJ1-4, is DTGVSQNPRHKITKRGQNVTFRCDPISEHNRLYWYRQTLGQGPEFLTYFQNEAQLEKSRLLSDRFSAERPKGSFSTLEIQRTEQGDSAMYLCASSPGSEKLFFGSGTQLSVL.

This sequence joins TRBV29-1 and TRBJ2-2, with 10 bases that match TRBD2. Germline V gene lookup returns CDR1 SQVTM and CDR2 ANQGSEA. V lost 0 bases and J lost 4; bases outside the gene matches: 14. The CDR3 runs 19 residues. The CDR3: CSVEDPLPAGGPGTGELFF. The CDR3 DNA reads as TGCAGCGTTGAAGATCCTTTACCAGCGGGGGGGCCCGGCACCGGGGAGCTGTTTTTT.

In its sample, this clone was seen a few times. The genes are TRBV6-5 and TRBJ2-6, with D possibly matching TRBD2 (5 bases). In germline, CDR1 is MNHEY, CDR2 SVGAGI. Trimming left V 10 bases short and J 0 bases short, with 13 bases between. The CDR3 is 15 residues long. CDR3 DNA: TGTGCCACCCGACGGGGATTCTCTGGGGCCAACGTCCTGACTTTC. It encodes CATRRGFSGANVLTF.

The chain couples TRBV7-9 to TRBJ1-5; D might be TRBD1 (5 bases). This CDR3 spans 15 amino acids. V lost 4 bases and J lost 0, with 10 bases in between. The germline V gene encodes CDR1 SEHNR and CDR2 FQNEAQ (reference sequence). The CDR3 DNA follows: TGTGCCAGCAGCTCGCCGACAGATAGCAATCAGCCCCAGCATTTT. This gives the protein CASSSPTDSNQPQHF.

Concerning this clone itself: The same CDR3 arises from other DNA sequences in this sample as well. The chain carries TRBV27 and TRBJ2-7; unclear D gene. Looked up from germline, CDR1 is MNHEY and CDR2 is SMNVEV (reference sequence). This CDR3 has 13 amino acids. Trimming pared 2 bases from V and 2 bases from J, leaving 7 bases between. The CDR3 loop reads CASSLTSAYEQYF. The CDR3, as DNA: TGTGCCAGCAGTTTAACCAGTGCCTACGAGCAGTACTTC.

This chain joins TRBV13 and TRBJ2-4, with D perhaps matching TRBD2 (5 bases). Germline V CDR1 and CDR2: PRHDT, FYEKMQ (reference sequence). This CDR3 contains 15 residues. V shed 5 bases and J shed 3 bases, with 14 bases lying between them. The CDR3 nucleotides are TGTGCCAGCAGCCCTGGGTGGGGAGACAAAAACATTCAGTACTTC. Its protein product is CASSPGWGDKNIQYF.

Turning to this clone: Mismatch with germline at one junction end may stem from a read error. Here the CDR3 reads CASSLGGAINEQFF. The CDR3, as DNA: TGTGCCAGCAGTTTAGGGGGGGCCATCAATGAGCAGTTCTTC. This chain connects TRBV7-8 to TRBJ2-1; a possible D gene is TRBD2 (7 bases). This CDR3 has 14 amino acids. Per the germline V gene, CDR1 is SGHVS and CDR2 is FQNEAQ.

The V gene is TRBV20-1, the J gene TRBJ1-6; no clear D gene. Between the trimmed V and J ends, which lost 6 bases and 10 bases, there was a span of 4 bases. This CDR3 is built from 9 residues. Germline V lookup: CDR1 DFQATT, CDR2 SNEGSKA (reference sequence). CDR3 in DNA: TGCAGTGCCGGATCACCCCTCCACTTT. Its protein product is CSAGSPLHF.

The V and J genes are TRBV25-1 and TRBJ1-2, with D perhaps TRBD1 (6 bases). The V end was cut by 2 bases, the J end by 4 bases, with 11 bases between. In germline, CDR1 is MGHDK, CDR2 SYGVNS. The CDR3 is 14 amino acids. CDR3 nucleotide sequence: TGTGCCAGCAGTGAAAAGGGGGTCGGCTATGGCTACACCTTC. Protein product: CASSEKGVGYGYTF.

The rearrangement joins TRBV13 to TRBJ1-6; D gene unclear. Germline CDR1 reads PRHDT; CDR2 reads FYEKMQ (reference sequence). This CDR3 is 14 amino acids long. Trimming pared 5 bases from V and 7 bases from J, leaving 12 bases between. The CDR3 DNA sequence: TGTGCCAGCAGCATCGACGGACCAAATTCACCCCTCCACTTT. Translated, it gives CASSIDGPNSPLHF.

The rearrangement links TRBV7-2 to TRBJ2-1; the D gene is possibly TRBD1 (5 bases). The germline gives CDR1 SGHTA, CDR2 FQGNSA. With 5 bases removed from V and 8 bases from J, the gap between germline ends came to 19 bases. The length of the CDR3 is 15 residues. The CDR3 DNA sequence: TGTGCCAGCAGCCCCAGGGCCCTAGTGTCCCATGAGCAGTTCTTC. The encoded protein is CASSPRALVSHEQFF.

This sequence joins TRBV28 and TRBJ2-5, with unresolved D. The CDR3 extends over 14 amino acids. CDR1 is MDHEN, CDR2 SYDVKM, per germline. Trimming took off 7 bases at V and 1 base at J, with 13 bases between the two ends. CDR3 sequence: CASIPVFRQETQYF. CDR3 DNA: TGTGCCAGCATCCCCGTTTTCCGCCAAGAGACCCAGTACTTC.

The chain carries TRBV4-1 and TRBJ2-5; D gene uncertain. The CDR3 has 14 residues. Trimming shortened V by 0 bases and J by 3 bases, and 8 bases separated the two germline ends. Germline V gene sequence: CDR1 MGHRA, CDR2 YSYEKL. The CDR3 reads CASSQEIWKETQYF. In DNA, the CDR3 is TGCGCCAGCAGCCAAGAAATCTGGAAAGAGACCCAGTACTTC.